This T cell receptor (beta chain) was captured in a study of T cell changes during pregnancy in multiple sclerosis. The data were produced by immunoSEQ multiplex PCR, yet TCRdb's version contains in-frame clones alone and is incomplete. The sample holds about 100,000 clones, approximately 90% seen once. The length of the CDR3 is 14 residues. With V trimmed by 5 bases and J by 5 bases, 6 bases remained unmatched. The germline V gene has CDR1 LNHNV and CDR2 YYDKDF (reference sequence). This TCR derives from a female donor in good health, enrolled as a control in a pregnancy study. This rearrangement joins TRBV15 to TRBJ2-5; 9 nucleotides align to TRBD2. Sequencing used peripheral blood, obtained in the third trimester of pregnancy. CDR3 DNA: TGTGCCACCAGCGAGACTAGCGGACCCGAGACCCAGTACTTC. Its translation: CATSETSGPETQYF.